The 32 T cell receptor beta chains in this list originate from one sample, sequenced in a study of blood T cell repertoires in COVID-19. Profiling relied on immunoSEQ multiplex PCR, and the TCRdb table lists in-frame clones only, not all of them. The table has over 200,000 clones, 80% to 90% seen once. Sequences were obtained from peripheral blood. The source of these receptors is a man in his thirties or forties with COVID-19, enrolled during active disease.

As DNA, the CDR3 is TGTGCTAGTGGTTTGGGGAGTCTCATTGCTCAGCCCCAGCATTTT. Its translation is CASGLGSLIAQPQHF. V and J are TRBV12-5 and TRBJ1-5; no clear D. Trimming removed 1 base at V and 6 bases at J, with 13 bases between. The V gene's germline CDR1 is LGHNT and CDR2 FRNRAP. The CDR3 totals 15 residues.

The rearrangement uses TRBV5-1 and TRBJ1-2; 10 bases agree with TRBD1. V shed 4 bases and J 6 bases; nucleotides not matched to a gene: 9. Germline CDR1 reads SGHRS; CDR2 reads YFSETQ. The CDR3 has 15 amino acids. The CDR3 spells CASSLNRDRGDGYTF. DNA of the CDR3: TGCGCCAGCAGCCTGAACCGGGACAGGGGAGATGGCTACACCTTC.

CDR3 region: CASSLTDRENSPLHF. CDR3 bases: TGCGCCAGCAGCTTGACCGACAGGGAAAATTCACCCCTCCACTTT. The V gene is TRBV5-1, the J gene TRBJ1-6, with TRBD1 matching over 7 bases. Germline loops: CDR1 SGHRS, CDR2 YFSETQ. The CDR3 spans 15 residues. V trimming: 1 base; J trimming: 7 bases; junction bases outside the gene matches: 5. Based on the CDR3 plus reference TRBV5-1 and TRBJ1-6, the full variable domain is KAGVTQTPRYLIKTRGQQVTLSCSPISGHRSVSWYQQTPGQGLQFLFEYFSETQRNKGNFPGRFSGRQFSNSRSEMNVSTLELGDSALYLCASSLTDRENSPLHFGNGTRLTVT.

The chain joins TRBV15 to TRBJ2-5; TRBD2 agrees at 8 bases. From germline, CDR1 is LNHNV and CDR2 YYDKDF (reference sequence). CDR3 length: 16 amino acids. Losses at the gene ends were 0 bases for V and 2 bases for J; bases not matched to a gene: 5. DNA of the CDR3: TGTGCCACCAGCAGAGATTACACTAGCGGACAAGAGACCCAGTACTTC. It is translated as CATSRDYTSGQETQYF.

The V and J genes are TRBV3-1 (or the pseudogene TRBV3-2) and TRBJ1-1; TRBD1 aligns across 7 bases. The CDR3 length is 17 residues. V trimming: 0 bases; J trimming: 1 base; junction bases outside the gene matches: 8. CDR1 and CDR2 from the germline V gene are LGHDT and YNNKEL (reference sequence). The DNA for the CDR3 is TGTGCCAGCAGCCAAGATCTCCGGACAGGATGGAACACTGAAGCTTTCTTT. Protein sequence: CASSQDLRTGWNTEAFF.

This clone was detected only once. For the CDR3, the DNA is TGCGCCAGCAGCCTACCCGTTGGGGGGATCAATGAGCAGTTCTTC. Protein product: CASSLPVGGINEQFF. This chain connects TRBV4-1 to TRBJ2-1; possible D gene TRBD2, 6 bases. The CDR3 is made up of 15 amino acids. The germline V and J ends were trimmed by 4 bases and 6 bases, with 16 bases remaining between them. From germline, CDR1 is MGHRA and CDR2 YSYEKL.

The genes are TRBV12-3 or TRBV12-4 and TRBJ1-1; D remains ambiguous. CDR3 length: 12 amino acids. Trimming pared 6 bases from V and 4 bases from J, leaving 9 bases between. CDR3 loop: CASSNEGTEAFF. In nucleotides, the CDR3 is TGTGCCAGCAGCAACGAGGGCACTGAAGCTTTCTTT.

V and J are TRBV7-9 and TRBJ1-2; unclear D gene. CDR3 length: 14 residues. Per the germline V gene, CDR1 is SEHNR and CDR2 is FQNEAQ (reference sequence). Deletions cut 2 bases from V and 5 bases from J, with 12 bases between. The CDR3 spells CASSLPPPGYGYTF. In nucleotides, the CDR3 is TGTGCCAGCAGCTTACCCCCCCCGGGATATGGCTACACCTTC. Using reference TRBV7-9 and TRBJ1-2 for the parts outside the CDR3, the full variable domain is DTGVSQNPRHKITKRGQNVTFRCDPISEHNRLYWYRQTLGQGPEFLTYFQNEAQLEKSRLLSDRFSAERPKGSFSTLEIQRTEQGDSAMYLCASSLPPPGYGYTFGSGTRLTVV.

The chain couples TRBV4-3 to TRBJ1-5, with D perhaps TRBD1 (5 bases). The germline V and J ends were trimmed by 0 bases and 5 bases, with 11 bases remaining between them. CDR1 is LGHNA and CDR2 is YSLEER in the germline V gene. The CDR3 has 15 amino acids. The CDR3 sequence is CASSQDGAAYQPQHF. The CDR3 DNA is TGCGCCAGCAGCCAAGATGGGGCAGCGTATCAGCCCCAGCATTTT.

CDR3 coding DNA: TGTGCCAGCAGCCTAGGGGACAGGGGTAGCAATCAGCCCCAGCATTTT. Translation: CASSLGDRGSNQPQHF. This chain connects TRBV11-2 to TRBJ1-5, with 10 bases identical to TRBD1. Per germline, CDR1 SGHAT and CDR2 FQNNGV. The CDR3 runs to 16 residues. With 5 bases clipped from V and 0 bases from J, the junction kept 4 bases outside the gene matches. Drawing the rest from reference TRBV11-2 and TRBJ1-5, the complete variable domain is EAGVAQSPRYKIIEKRQSVAFWCNPISGHATLYWYQQILGQGPKLLIQFQNNGVVDDSQLPKDRFSAERLKGVDSTLKIQPAKLEDSAVYLCASSLGDRGSNQPQHFGDGTRLSIL.

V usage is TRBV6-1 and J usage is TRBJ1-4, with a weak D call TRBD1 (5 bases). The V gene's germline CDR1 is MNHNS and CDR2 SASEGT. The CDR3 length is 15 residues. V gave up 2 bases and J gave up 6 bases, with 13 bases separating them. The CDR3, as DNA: TGTGCCAGCAGTGAAAGAACTCCGGGGGATGAAAAACTGTTTTTT. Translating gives CASSERTPGDEKLFF.

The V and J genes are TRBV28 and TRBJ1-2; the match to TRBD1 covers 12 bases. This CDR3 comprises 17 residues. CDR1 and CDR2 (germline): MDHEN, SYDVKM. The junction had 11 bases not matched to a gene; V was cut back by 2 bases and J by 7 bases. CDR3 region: CASSLTGTGGGSIGYTF. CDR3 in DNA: TGTGCCAGCAGTTTAACTGGGACAGGGGGCGGCTCGATTGGCTACACCTTC.

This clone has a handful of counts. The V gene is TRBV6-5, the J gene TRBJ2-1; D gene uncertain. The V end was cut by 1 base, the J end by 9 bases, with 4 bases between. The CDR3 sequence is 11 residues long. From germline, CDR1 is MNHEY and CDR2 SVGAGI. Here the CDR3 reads CASSYYSEQFF. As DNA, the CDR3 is TGTGCCAGCAGTTACTACTCTGAGCAGTTCTTC.

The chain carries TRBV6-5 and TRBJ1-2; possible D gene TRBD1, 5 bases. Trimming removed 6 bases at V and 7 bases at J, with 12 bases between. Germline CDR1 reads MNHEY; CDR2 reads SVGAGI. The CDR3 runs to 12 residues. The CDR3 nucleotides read TGTGCCAGCAGACCTTCAGGGTTTGGCTACACCTTC. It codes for CASRPSGFGYTF.

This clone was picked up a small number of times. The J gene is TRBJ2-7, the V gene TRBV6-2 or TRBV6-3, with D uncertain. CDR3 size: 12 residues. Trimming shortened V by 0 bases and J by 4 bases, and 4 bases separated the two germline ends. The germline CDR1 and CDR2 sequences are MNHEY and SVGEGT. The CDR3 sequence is CASSYSRYEQYF. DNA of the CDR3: TGTGCCAGCAGTTACTCTCGTTACGAGCAGTACTTC.

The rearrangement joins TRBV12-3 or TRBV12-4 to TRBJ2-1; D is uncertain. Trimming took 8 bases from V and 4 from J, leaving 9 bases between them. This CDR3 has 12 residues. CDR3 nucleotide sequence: TGTGCCAGCCAGTCCGTTTACAATGAGCAGTTCTTC. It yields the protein CASQSVYNEQFF.

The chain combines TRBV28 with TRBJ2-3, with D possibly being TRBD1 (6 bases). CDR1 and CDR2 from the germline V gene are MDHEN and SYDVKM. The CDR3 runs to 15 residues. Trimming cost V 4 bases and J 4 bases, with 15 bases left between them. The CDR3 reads CASSSTGMGPDTQYF. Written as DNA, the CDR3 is TGTGCCAGCAGTTCAACAGGGATGGGTCCAGATACGCAGTATTTT. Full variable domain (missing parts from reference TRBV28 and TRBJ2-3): DVKVTQSSRYLVKRTGEKVFLECVQDMDHENMFWYRQDPGLGLRLIYFSYDVKMKEKGDIPEGYSVSREKKERFSLILESASTNQTSMYLCASSSTGMGPDTQYFGPGTRLTVL.

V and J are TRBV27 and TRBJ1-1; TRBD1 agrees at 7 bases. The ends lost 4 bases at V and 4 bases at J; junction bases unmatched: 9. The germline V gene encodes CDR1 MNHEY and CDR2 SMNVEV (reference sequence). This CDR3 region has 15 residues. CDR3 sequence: CASSSPGQRLTEAFF. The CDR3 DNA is TGTGCCAGCAGTTCCCCGGGACAGCGCCTCACTGAAGCTTTCTTT.

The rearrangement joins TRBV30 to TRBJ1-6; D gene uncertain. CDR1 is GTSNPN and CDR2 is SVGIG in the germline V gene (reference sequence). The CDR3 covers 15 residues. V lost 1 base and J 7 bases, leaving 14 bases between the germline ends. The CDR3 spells CAWSGRIRVNSPLHF. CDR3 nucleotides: TGTGCCTGGAGTGGGAGGATCCGGGTGAATTCACCCCTCCACTTT.

CDR3 region: CASSRDGGRGNEQFF. The CDR3, as DNA: TGTGCCAGCTCACGGGACGGGGGACGGGGCAATGAGCAGTTCTTC. The chain uses TRBV18 and TRBJ2-1; possible D gene TRBD2, 6 bases. CDR1 is KGHSH and CDR2 is LQKENI in the germline V gene. Trimming pared 4 bases from V and 6 bases from J, leaving 16 bases between. This CDR3 is built from 15 residues.

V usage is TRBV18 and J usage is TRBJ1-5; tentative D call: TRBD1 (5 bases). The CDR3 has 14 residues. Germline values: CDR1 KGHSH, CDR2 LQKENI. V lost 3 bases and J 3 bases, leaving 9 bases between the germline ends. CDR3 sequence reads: CASSPTGANQPQHF. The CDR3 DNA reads TGTGCCAGCTCACCCACAGGAGCCAATCAGCCCCAGCATTTT.

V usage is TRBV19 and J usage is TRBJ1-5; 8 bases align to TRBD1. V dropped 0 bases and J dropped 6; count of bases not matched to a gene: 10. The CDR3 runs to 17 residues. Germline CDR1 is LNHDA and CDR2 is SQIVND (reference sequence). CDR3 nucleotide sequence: TGTGCCAGTAGTATAGATCTATTGAGACAGGGGAGTCAGCCCCAGCATTTT. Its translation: CASSIDLLRQGSQPQHF.

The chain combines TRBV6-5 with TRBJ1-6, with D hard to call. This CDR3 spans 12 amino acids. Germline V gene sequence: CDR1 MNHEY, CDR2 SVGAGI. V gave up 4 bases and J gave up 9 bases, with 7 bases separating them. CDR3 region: CASSSGGSPLHF. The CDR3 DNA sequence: TGTGCCAGCAGTTCCGGTGGTTCACCCCTCCACTTT.

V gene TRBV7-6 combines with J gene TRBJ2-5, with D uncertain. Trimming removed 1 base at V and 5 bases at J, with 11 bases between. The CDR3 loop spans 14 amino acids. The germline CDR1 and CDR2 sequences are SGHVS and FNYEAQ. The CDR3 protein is CASSLGPVGETQYF. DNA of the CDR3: TGTGCCAGCAGCTTAGGCCCTGTCGGGGAGACCCAGTACTTC.

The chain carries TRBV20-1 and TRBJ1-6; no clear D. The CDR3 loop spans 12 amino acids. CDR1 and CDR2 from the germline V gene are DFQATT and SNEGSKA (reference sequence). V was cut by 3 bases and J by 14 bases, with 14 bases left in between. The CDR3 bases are TGCAGTGCTAGTATTCGGGGAAGGACCCTCCACTTT. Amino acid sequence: CSASIRGRTLHF.

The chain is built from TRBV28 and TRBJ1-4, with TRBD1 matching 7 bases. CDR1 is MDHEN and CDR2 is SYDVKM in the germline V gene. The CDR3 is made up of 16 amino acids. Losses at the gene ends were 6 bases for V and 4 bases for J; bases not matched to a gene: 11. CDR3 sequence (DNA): TGTGCCAGCAGATATGAGTTGACAGGGTTTAATGAAAAACTGTTTTTT. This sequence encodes CASRYELTGFNEKLFF.

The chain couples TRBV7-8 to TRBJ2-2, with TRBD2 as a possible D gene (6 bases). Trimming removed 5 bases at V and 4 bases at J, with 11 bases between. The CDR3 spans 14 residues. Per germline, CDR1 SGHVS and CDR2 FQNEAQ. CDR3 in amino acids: CASSPTRGTGELFF. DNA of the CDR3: TGTGCCAGCAGCCCGACTAGGGGCACCGGGGAGCTGTTTTTT.

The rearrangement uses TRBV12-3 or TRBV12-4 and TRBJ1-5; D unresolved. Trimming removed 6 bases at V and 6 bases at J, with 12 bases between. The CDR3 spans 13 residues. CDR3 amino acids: CASRYGYGQPQHF. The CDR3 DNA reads TGTGCCAGCAGATACGGGTACGGTCAGCCCCAGCATTTT.

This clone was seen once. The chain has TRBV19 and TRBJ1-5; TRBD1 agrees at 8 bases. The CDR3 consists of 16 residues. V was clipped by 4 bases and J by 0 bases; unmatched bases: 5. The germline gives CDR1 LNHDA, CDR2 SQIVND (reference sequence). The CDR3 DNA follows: TGTGCCAGTAGTAAGGGGACAGGTAATAGCAATCAGCCCCAGCATTTT. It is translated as CASSKGTGNSNQPQHF.

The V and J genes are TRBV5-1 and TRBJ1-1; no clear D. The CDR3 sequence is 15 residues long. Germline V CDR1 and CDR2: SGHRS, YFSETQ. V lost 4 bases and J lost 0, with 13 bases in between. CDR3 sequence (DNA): TGCGCCAGCAGCCCACGACAATCCTTGAACACTGAAGCTTTCTTT. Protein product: CASSPRQSLNTEAFF.

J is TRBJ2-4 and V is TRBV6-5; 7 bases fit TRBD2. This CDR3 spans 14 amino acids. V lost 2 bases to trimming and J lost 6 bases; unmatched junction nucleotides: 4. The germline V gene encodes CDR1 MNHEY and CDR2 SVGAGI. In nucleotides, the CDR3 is TGTGCCAGCAGTTACGGGGGGGACTTAAACATTCAGTACTTC. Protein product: CASSYGGDLNIQYF.

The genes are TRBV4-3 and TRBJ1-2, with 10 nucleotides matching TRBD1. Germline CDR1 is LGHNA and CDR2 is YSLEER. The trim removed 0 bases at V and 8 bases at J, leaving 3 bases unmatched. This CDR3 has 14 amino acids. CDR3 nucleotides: TGCGCCAGCAGCCAAGACCCGGACAGGGGGGGCTACACCTTC. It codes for CASSQDPDRGGYTF.